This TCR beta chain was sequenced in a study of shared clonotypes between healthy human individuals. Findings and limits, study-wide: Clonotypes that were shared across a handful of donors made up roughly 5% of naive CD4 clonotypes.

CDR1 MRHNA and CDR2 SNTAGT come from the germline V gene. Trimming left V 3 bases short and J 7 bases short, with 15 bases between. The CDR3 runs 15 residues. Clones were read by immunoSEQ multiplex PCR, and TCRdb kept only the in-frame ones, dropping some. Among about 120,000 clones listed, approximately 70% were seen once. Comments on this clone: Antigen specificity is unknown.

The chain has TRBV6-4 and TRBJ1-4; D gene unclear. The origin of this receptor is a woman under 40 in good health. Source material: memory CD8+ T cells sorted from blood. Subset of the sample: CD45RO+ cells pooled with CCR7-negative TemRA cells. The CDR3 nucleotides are TGTGCCAGCAGTGAAAACGGGCAAGCGAGTGAAAAACTGTTTTTT. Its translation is CASSENGQASEKLFF.